The sequence of this T cell receptor beta chain was determined in a study of CDR3 diversity in severe acne. This CDR3 spans 16 amino acids. The junction had 8 bases not matched to a gene; V was cut back by 7 bases and J by 0 bases. From the PCR reads, TCRdb called clonotypes with MiXCR, one entry per CDR3 protein. Counted here are fewer than 90,000 distinct CDR3 sequences, approximately 49% occurring once; the ten biggest clones make up 11%. This clonotype has only a few counts. V is TRBV12-3 or TRBV12-4 and J is TRBJ2-2, with TRBD1 identical over 7 bases. Sequencing input: blood. The sequence was obtained from a male donor with severe acne vulgaris. This CDR3 reads CASTERQGANTGELFF. CDR3 bases: TGTGCCAGCACCGAGAGGCAGGGGGCGAACACCGGGGAGCTGTTTTTT.